These 26 T cell receptor beta chains share one sample of origin, sequenced in a study of beta chain features in type 1 diabetes. The isolated RNA, all of it, was reverse transcribed, so expressed TCRB transcripts were what got sequenced. Clones were sequenced by immunoSEQ multiplex PCR, and TCRdb holds only the in-frame ones, with some missing. The sample contains roughly 150,000 clones, approximately 8.4% of which appear only once. Sequencing input: central memory CD4+ T cells from blood. The source is a woman between 18 and 29 years old in good health.

This clone has at least ten counts. The V gene is TRBV28, the J gene TRBJ2-7; 9 positions agree with TRBD1. This CDR3 has 13 residues. J gave up 6 bases and V 6 bases, and 6 bases lay outside the gene matches. Germline CDR1 is MDHEN and CDR2 is SYDVKM. The CDR3 sequence is CASRRQGGGEQYF. CDR3 nucleotides: TGTGCCAGCAGACGACAGGGGGGCGGCGAGCAGTACTTC.

V is TRBV14 and J is TRBJ2-5, with TRBD2 matching 10 bases. Germline V gene sequence: CDR1 SGHDN, CDR2 FVKESK. V shed 3 bases, J shed 5 bases, and the junction held 12 bases outside the gene matches. This CDR3 has 17 residues. The CDR3 DNA is TGTGCCAGCAGCCAGGCCGCGACTAGCGGGTTCGGGGAGACCCAGTACTTC. It specifies CASSQAATSGFGETQYF.

This chain connects TRBV21-1 to TRBJ1-1. TRBV21-1 is an annotated pseudogene. The CDR3 runs 14 residues. The CDR3 bases are TGTGCCAGCAGACCGGACTGGGGGAACACTGAAGCTTTCTTT. As protein: CASRPDWGNTEAFF.

The rearrangement uses TRBV9 and TRBJ2-5; 11 positions match TRBD2. The CDR3 extends over 16 amino acids. J was trimmed by 4 bases and V by 0 bases; bases with no gene match: 5. CDR1 SGDLS and CDR2 YYNGEE come from the germline V gene. DNA for the CDR3: TGTGCCAGCAGCGTAGCCCTAGCGGGGGGAATAGAGACCCAGTACTTC. Translated: CASSVALAGGIETQYF.

This rearrangement joins TRBV7-2 to TRBJ2-5; 7 nucleotides line up with TRBD2. The junction had 8 bases not matched to a gene; V was cut back by 2 bases and J by 5 bases. This CDR3 comprises 15 residues. In germline, CDR1 is SGHTA, CDR2 FQGNSA. The CDR3: CASSLQAWGGETQYF. The CDR3 DNA reads as TGTGCCAGCAGCTTACAGGCTTGGGGGGGGGAGACCCAGTACTTC.

This clone showed up just a few times. The chain is built from TRBV6-5 and TRBJ1-5; 9 bases fit TRBD1. J lost 7 bases, V lost 0 bases, and 4 bases had no gene match. The CDR3 spans 15 residues. Germline CDR1 is MNHEY and CDR2 is SVGAGI. The CDR3 DNA is TGTGCCAGCAGTTACTCTCACAGGGGGCGGCAGCCCCAGCATTTT. Translation: CASSYSHRGRQPQHF.

The J gene is TRBJ2-3, the V gene TRBV4-1; 8 bases align to TRBD1. CDR3 length: 16 residues. Germline-derived CDR1 and CDR2 are MGHRA and YSYEKL. V lost 8 bases to trimming and J lost 4 bases; unmatched junction nucleotides: 14. The CDR3 sequence: CASASGQGGGADTQYF. The CDR3 DNA is TGCGCCAGCGCAAGCGGACAGGGAGGAGGGGCAGATACGCAGTATTTT.

The chain carries TRBV5-4 and TRBJ1-4; 7 bases line up with TRBD1. The V segment lost 4 bases and the J segment 10 bases; nucleotides outside the gene matches: 10. The CDR3 is 14 residues long. Germline CDR1 SGHNT, CDR2 YYREEE (reference sequence). As DNA, the CDR3 is TGTGCCAGCAGCATAGGACAGGCTAGTGGAAAACTGTTTTTT. Amino acid sequence: CASSIGQASGKLFF.

The rearrangement uses TRBV30 and TRBJ1-5, with 8 bases that match TRBD1. The CDR3 sequence is 15 residues long. The V and J ends lost 0 bases and 7 bases, in that order; junction bases with no gene match: 8. CDR1 is GTSNPN and CDR2 is SVGIG in the germline V gene (reference sequence). CDR3 bases: TGTGCCTGGAGTGTAGGAACAGGGGGAGGCCAGCCCCAGCATTTT. As protein: CAWSVGTGGGQPQHF. Filled out from reference TRBV30 and TRBJ1-5, the complete variable domain reads SQTIHQWPATLVQPVGSPLSLECTVEGTSNPNLYWYRQAAGRGLQLLFYSVGIGQISSEVPQNLSASRPQDRQFILSSKKLLLSDSGFYLCAWSVGTGGGQPQHFGDGTRLSIL.

V usage is TRBV9 and J usage is TRBJ2-7, with D tentatively TRBD2 (5 bases). From germline, CDR1 is SGDLS and CDR2 YYNGEE. The CDR3 covers 13 residues. V lost 4 bases and J 5 bases, leaving 13 bases between the germline ends. CDR3 in DNA: TGTGCCAGCAGCCCGGGAATCATCCACGAGCAGTACTTC. Translated: CASSPGIIHEQYF.

This clone was seen a handful of times. This sequence joins TRBV21-1 and TRBJ2-1; TRBD2 is the table's D call and was not checked against the DNA. TRBV21-1 is a pseudogene locus. The CDR3 consists of 10 residues. CDR3 in DNA: TGTGCCAGCGAGGACAATGAGCAGTTCTTC. Protein: CASEDNEQFF.

This clone came up once. The V and J genes are TRBV9 and TRBJ1-1, with 7 positions matching TRBD1. This CDR3 has 15 residues. V shed 3 bases and J 3 bases; nucleotides not matched to a gene: 8. Germline V gene sequence: CDR1 SGDLS, CDR2 YYNGEE. CDR3 region: CASSAIATGDTEAFF. CDR3 coding DNA: TGTGCCAGCAGCGCCATTGCCACAGGGGACACTGAAGCTTTCTTT. Combining the CDR3 with reference TRBV9 and TRBJ1-1 gives the whole variable domain DSGVTQTPKHLITATGQRVTLRCSPRSGDLSVYWYQQSLDQGLQFLIQYYNGEERAKGNILERFSAQQFPDLHSELNLSSLELGDSALYFCASSAIATGDTEAFFGQGTRLTVV.

Remarks on this clone: The junction departs from germline at one end; a sequencing error may be responsible. V is TRBV7-7 and J is TRBJ2-5; possible D gene TRBD2, 5 bases. The CDR3 loop spans 15 amino acids. CDR1 and CDR2 from the germline V gene are SSHAT and FNYEAQ (reference sequence). The DNA of the CDR3 is TGTGCTAGCAGCCTCGGGAACGGGCACGGGGAGACCCAGTACTTC. Its protein is CASSLGNGHGETQYF.

This clone was seen more than once but under ten times. The chain couples TRBV4-1 to TRBJ2-7, with 9 bases that match TRBD2. Germline CDR1 reads MGHRA; CDR2 reads YSYEKL. The ends lost 1 base at V and 4 bases at J; junction bases unmatched: 8. CDR3 length: 16 residues. CDR3 DNA sequence: TGCGCCAGCAGCCAAGGGCGGCTAGCGGGACTATACGAGCAGTACTTC. This encodes CASSQGRLAGLYEQYF.

Only a few counts were recorded for this clone. The genes are TRBV4-3 and TRBJ1-4; TRBD1 matches at 7 bases. Germline trimming cut 3 bases from V and 2 bases from J; bases unmatched to any gene: 6. The CDR3 spans 16 residues. Germline V gene sequence: CDR1 LGHNA, CDR2 YSLEER. The CDR3 nucleotides are TGCGCCAGCAGCCAGCGACCGGGACAGACTAATGAAAAACTGTTTTTT. Translation: CASSQRPGQTNEKLFF.

This clone was seen a handful of times. The rearrangement joins TRBV10-3 to TRBJ2-5; weak D call: TRBD1 (5 bases). Trimming left V 3 bases short and J 2 bases short, with 13 bases between. The CDR3 runs to 15 residues. Germline V CDR1 and CDR2: ENHRY, SYGVKD. CDR3 nucleotide sequence: TGTGCCATCAGTGAATCCTTTGACAGTCAAGAGACCCAGTACTTC. Its protein is CAISESFDSQETQYF.

The chain carries TRBV21-1 and TRBJ2-5; TRBD2, the table's D call, was not compared with the DNA. TRBV21-1 is assigned pseudogene status. The CDR3 runs to 17 residues. The CDR3 region is CASSKAGLAGGQETQYF. The CDR3 bases are TGTGCCAGCAGCAAAGCGGGGCTAGCGGGAGGACAAGAGACCCAGTACTTC.

CDR3 in amino acids: CAWRRQAGTEAFF. CDR3 DNA sequence: TGTGCCTGGAGACGTCAAGCGGGGACTGAAGCTTTCTTT. The chain links TRBV30 to TRBJ1-1; D is uncertain. Germline V CDR1 and CDR2: GTSNPN, SVGIG (reference sequence). The CDR3 sequence is 13 residues long. The V end was cut by 3 bases, the J end by 5 bases, with 13 bases between.

This clone was found a few times. This chain joins TRBV9 and TRBJ1-3; D gene unclear. V lost 3 bases, J lost 2 bases, and 12 bases lay in between. The germline CDR1 and CDR2 sequences are SGDLS and YYNGEE. This CDR3 spans 15 amino acids. The CDR3 DNA follows: TGTGCCAGCAGCGGGCCCGCGACAACTGGAAACACCATATATTTT. Encoded protein: CASSGPATTGNTIYF.

This clone came up a few times. The chain has TRBV6-1 and TRBJ2-7, with D unresolved. CDR1 is MNHNS, CDR2 SASEGT, per germline. The V end lost 7 bases, the J end lost 4 bases, and 8 bases lay between the germline ends. The CDR3 consists of 11 residues. DNA of the CDR3: TGTGCCAGCACTCAGTCTTACGAGCAGTACTTC. Translated, it gives CASTQSYEQYF.

The chain employs TRBV30 and TRBJ1-4; unclear D gene. The V end lost 0 bases, the J end lost 8 bases, and 10 bases lay between the germline ends. Per germline, CDR1 GTSNPN and CDR2 SVGIG (reference sequence). The CDR3 sequence is 13 residues long. Written as DNA, the CDR3 is TGTGCCTGGAGTGTAAGAGCGTGGGAAAAACTGTTTTTT. Amino acids: CAWSVRAWEKLFF.

Only a few counts were recorded for this clone. CDR3 DNA: TGTGCCAGCAGCTTAGTTGGTAGCGGGACAGATACGCAGTATTTT. Encoded protein: CASSLVGSGTDTQYF. The chain employs TRBV7-3 and TRBJ2-3; TRBD2 matches at 7 bases. Losses at the gene ends were 2 bases for V and 3 bases for J; bases not matched to a gene: 5. The CDR3 totals 15 residues. Germline V gene sequence: CDR1 SGHTA, CDR2 FQGTGA. The full variable domain, its missing parts supplied by reference TRBV7-3 and TRBJ2-3, is GAGVSQTPSNKVTEKGKYVELRCDPISGHTALYWYRQSLGQGPEFLIYFQGTGAADDSGLPNDRFFAVRPEGSVSTLKIQRTERGDSAVYLCASSLVGSGTDTQYFGPGTRLTVL.

This clone has a single count. The rearrangement joins TRBV19 to TRBJ2-7; D gene uncertain. V was trimmed by 1 base and J by 0 bases, leaving 10 bases between them. CDR3 length: 15 residues. The germline CDR1 and CDR2 sequences are LNHDA and SQIVND (reference sequence). This CDR3 is CASSIASTSSYEQYF. CDR3 nucleotide sequence: TGTGCCAGTAGTATAGCCTCGACAAGCTCCTACGAGCAGTACTTC. The full variable domain, its missing parts supplied by reference TRBV19 and TRBJ2-7, is DGGITQSPKYLFRKEGQNVTLSCEQNLNHDAMYWYRQDPGQGLRLIYYSQIVNDFQKGDIAEGYSVSREKKESFPLTVTSAQKNPTAFYLCASSIASTSSYEQYFGPGTRLTVT.

The chain is built from TRBV19 and TRBJ2-5, with TRBD2 identical over 15 bases. The CDR3 loop spans 17 amino acids. V lost 3 bases and J lost 4; bases outside the gene matches: 6. CDR1 and CDR2 (germline): LNHDA, SQIVND (reference sequence). The DNA for the CDR3 is TGTGCCAGTAGTATGGGACTAGCGGGAGGATCAGGAGAGACCCAGTACTTC. Translating gives CASSMGLAGGSGETQYF.

This clone showed up many times. The chain combines TRBV15 with TRBJ2-3; D is unresolved. The CDR3 runs 15 residues. Per germline, CDR1 LNHNV and CDR2 YYDKDF (reference sequence). The V end lost 0 bases, the J end lost 2 bases, and 9 bases lay between the germline ends. The CDR3 here is CATSRDFTVTDTQYF. CDR3 DNA: TGTGCCACCAGCAGAGATTTCACAGTCACAGATACGCAGTATTTT.

This rearrangement joins TRBV7-2 to TRBJ2-3; 8 nucleotides match TRBD1. Germline V lookup: CDR1 SGHTA, CDR2 FQGNSA. There are 15 residues in the CDR3. Trimming at V came to 5 bases and at J to 9 bases, leaving 13 bases not matched to a gene. The CDR3 region has the DNA TGTGCCAGCAGCCCTTGGGACAGGTCTCGCGGGACGCAGTATTTT. Its translation is CASSPWDRSRGTQYF.